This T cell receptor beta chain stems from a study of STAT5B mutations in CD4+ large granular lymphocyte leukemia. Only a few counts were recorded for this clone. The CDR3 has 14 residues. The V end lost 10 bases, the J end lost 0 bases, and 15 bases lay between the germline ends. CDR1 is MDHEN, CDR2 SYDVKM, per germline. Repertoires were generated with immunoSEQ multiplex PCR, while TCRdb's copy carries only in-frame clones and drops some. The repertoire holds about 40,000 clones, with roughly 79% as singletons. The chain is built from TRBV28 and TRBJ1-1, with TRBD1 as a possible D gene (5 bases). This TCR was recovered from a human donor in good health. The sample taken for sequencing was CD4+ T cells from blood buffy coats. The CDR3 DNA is TGTGCCACTCGGAGGGGTCAAATGAACACTGAAGCTTTCTTT. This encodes CATRRGQMNTEAFF.